Following are 17 T cell receptor beta chains from one sample sequenced in a study of cytomegalovirus exposure and HLA in healthy donors. It was with 60 Vbeta and 13 Jbeta primers that the PCR ran. The protocol was immunoSEQ multiplex PCR, while the TCRdb copy is restricted to in-frame clones and leaves out a portion. The sample consists of some 240,000 clones, approximately 82% of them appearing once. Sequenced input: PBMCs. All receptors come from a male donor in good health and CMV-seronegative.

This clone occurred once. The chain combines TRBV5-1 with TRBJ2-3; D call uncertain. CDR3 length: 16 amino acids. With 4 bases removed from V and 2 bases from J, the gap between germline ends came to 17 bases. Germline CDR1 is SGHRS and CDR2 is YFSETQ. In nucleotides, the CDR3 is TGCGCCAGCAGCCCCCGCCTGCAGCGAGCCACAGATACGCAGTATTTT. This sequence encodes CASSPRLQRATDTQYF.

V is TRBV5-1 and J is TRBJ2-5, with 7 positions matching TRBD1. Losses at the gene ends were 3 bases for V and 2 bases for J; bases not matched to a gene: 4. Germline V lookup: CDR1 SGHRS, CDR2 YFSETQ. The CDR3 consists of 14 residues. The CDR3 protein is CASSYRDRQETQYF. The CDR3 DNA reads as TGCGCCAGCAGCTACCGGGACAGACAAGAGACCCAGTACTTC.

V is TRBV9 and J is TRBJ1-1; no reliable D call. With 0 bases removed from V and 1 base from J, the gap between germline ends came to 10 bases. Germline CDR1 reads SGDLS; CDR2 reads YYNGEE. This CDR3 contains 15 residues. CDR3 nucleotides: TGTGCCAGCAGCGTAGACCTCCAGCGGAACACTGAAGCTTTCTTT. Amino acids: CASSVDLQRNTEAFF.

The CDR3 DNA sequence: TGTGCCAGCAGCCCACAGGGAAGGGATGAAAAACTGTTTTTT. Protein: CASSPQGRDEKLFF. The rearrangement links TRBV5-5 to TRBJ1-4, with D perhaps matching TRBD1 (6 bases). The germline V gene has CDR1 SGHKS and CDR2 YYEKEE (reference sequence). The CDR3 is made up of 14 amino acids. Trimming stripped 4 bases from V and 6 bases from J, with 13 bases between.

The chain couples TRBV27 to TRBJ2-4, with D perhaps matching TRBD2 (6 bases). Per germline, CDR1 MNHEY and CDR2 SMNVEV (reference sequence). The V gene lost 2 bases and the J gene lost 5 bases, with 10 bases spanning the gap. CDR3 length equals 14 residues. CDR3 sequence (DNA): TGTGCCAGCAGTTTACTCCCGGGAGAAAACATTCAGTACTTC. The encoded protein is CASSLLPGENIQYF.

Regarding this clone: This CDR3 is also generated by other DNA sequences in the sample. The V call is TRBV7-2, the J call TRBJ2-2; 7 bases align to TRBD2. The CDR3 loop spans 16 amino acids. CDR1 SGHTA and CDR2 FQGNSA come from the germline V gene. Trimming took 1 base from V and 0 from J; bases not matched to a gene: 2. CDR3 DNA sequence: TGTGCCAGCAGCTTAGGGCTAGCGGCGAACACCGGGGAGCTGTTTTTT. Amino acids: CASSLGLAANTGELFF.

The genes are TRBV5-6 and TRBJ2-1; TRBD1 aligns across 7 bases. Trimming took 4 bases from V and 6 from J; bases not matched to a gene: 7. This CDR3 is 14 amino acids long. The germline V gene encodes CDR1 SGHDT and CDR2 YYEEEE. The CDR3 nucleotides read TGTGCCAGCAGCCGCACGACAGGGTTCAATGAGCAGTTCTTC. Protein sequence: CASSRTTGFNEQFF. Together with reference TRBV5-6 and TRBJ2-1, the CDR3 gives the full variable domain: DAGVTQSPTHLIKTRGQQVTLRCSPKSGHDTVSWYQQALGQGPQFIFQYYEEEERQRGNFPDRFSGHQFPNYSSELNVNALLLGDSALYLCASSRTTGFNEQFFGPGTRLTVL.

The table lists this clone with a few counts. This chain joins TRBV7-2 and TRBJ2-7; TRBD2 aligns across 8 bases. Germline V gene data show CDR1 as SGHTA and CDR2 as FQGNSA. This CDR3 contains 17 residues. V lost 5 bases to trimming and J lost 4 bases; unmatched junction nucleotides: 16. As DNA, the CDR3 is TGTGCCAGCAGCCACGACAAAGGGAGCGGGAGACGGTACGAGCAGTACTTC. As protein: CASSHDKGSGRRYEQYF. Using reference TRBV7-2 and TRBJ2-7 for the parts outside the CDR3, the full variable domain is GAGVSQSPSNKVTEKGKDVELRCDPISGHTALYWYRQSLGQGLEFLIYFQGNSAPDKSGLPSDRFSAERTGGSVSTLTIQRTQQEDSAVYLCASSHDKGSGRRYEQYFGPGTRLTVT.

This clone appeared a single time. V gene TRBV7-9 combines with J gene TRBJ2-7, with D possibly matching TRBD1 (6 bases). Looked up from germline, CDR1 is SEHNR and CDR2 is FQNEAQ (reference sequence). This CDR3 has 12 amino acids. The CDR3 DNA is TGTTCCACTCTCGCGGCAGGGGTCGAGCAGTACTTC. It yields the protein CSTLAAGVEQYF.

The chain joins TRBV4-1 to TRBJ2-5, with 12 nucleotides matching TRBD1. The germline gives CDR1 MGHRA, CDR2 YSYEKL. V lost 1 base to trimming and J lost 3 bases; unmatched junction nucleotides: 3. This CDR3 comprises 16 residues. DNA of the CDR3: TGCGCCAGCAGCCAAGTAGGGACAGGGGGCGAAGAGACCCAGTACTTC. This gives the protein CASSQVGTGGEETQYF.

The rearrangement joins TRBV7-9 to TRBJ2-1, with 11 bases matching TRBD2. Trimming at V came to 3 bases and at J to 7 bases, leaving 11 bases not matched to a gene. CDR1 and CDR2 from the germline V gene are SEHNR and FQNEAQ (reference sequence). CDR3 length: 17 residues. CDR3 residues: CASSFAGLAGFRNEQFF. CDR3 nucleotide sequence: TGTGCCAGCAGCTTCGCCGGACTAGCGGGCTTCAGGAATGAGCAGTTCTTC.

The chain combines TRBV5-4 with TRBJ2-5; 12 bases are shared with TRBD2. With the DNA end fitting TRBJ2-7 better, the J assignment may be wrong. Per germline, CDR1 SGHNT and CDR2 YYREEE (reference sequence). The CDR3 length is 15 residues. CDR3 loop: CASSSSGRAAGEQYF. The CDR3 DNA reads as TGTGCCAGCAGCTCTAGCGGGAGGGCCGCGGGCGAGCAGTACTTC.

The CDR3 spells CASSSGQITGELFF. The CDR3 DNA sequence: TGTGCCAGCAGCTCGGGACAGATCACCGGGGAGCTGTTTTTT. J is TRBJ2-2 and V is TRBV7-3; 7 nucleotides agree with TRBD1. J was trimmed by 4 bases and V by 4 bases; bases with no gene match: 3. This CDR3 has 14 amino acids. The germline V gene encodes CDR1 SGHTA and CDR2 FQGTGA.

The chain has TRBV19 and TRBJ1-1; a weak D match, TRBD1 (5 bases). CDR3 length equals 13 residues. Trimming left V 9 bases short and J 1 base short, with 12 bases between. Germline CDR1 and CDR2: LNHDA and SQIVND (reference sequence). The CDR3 here is CASLGLRNTEAFF. The CDR3, as DNA: TGTGCCAGCTTGGGACTGAGGAACACTGAAGCTTTCTTT.

The chain employs TRBV4-1 and TRBJ2-7; 9 nucleotides agree with TRBD2. With 4 bases clipped from V and 6 bases from J, the junction kept 4 bases outside the gene matches. The CDR3 runs to 13 residues. The germline V gene has CDR1 MGHRA and CDR2 YSYEKL. The CDR3 DNA reads as TGCGCCAGCAGCCCGGGACTAGCCTTCGAGCAGTACTTC. It yields the protein CASSPGLAFEQYF.

This sequence joins TRBV19 and TRBJ1-1, with 9 bases lining up with TRBD1. V shed 6 bases and J 5 bases; nucleotides not matched to a gene: 10. Looked up from germline, CDR1 is LNHDA and CDR2 is SQIVND (reference sequence). The CDR3 consists of 15 residues. This CDR3 reads CASRGTGTRGTEAFF. Here the CDR3 DNA reads TGTGCCAGTAGGGGGACAGGGACCCGAGGGACTGAAGCTTTCTTT.

This sequence joins TRBV7-3 and TRBJ2-7; D is unresolved. CDR3 size: 13 residues. Germline assignment: CDR1 SGHTA and CDR2 FQGTGA. The germline V and J ends were trimmed by 4 bases and 7 bases, with 14 bases remaining between them. Here the CDR3 DNA reads TGTGCCAGCAGCTCCGCCAACAGTGAGGAGCAGTACTTC. Translating gives CASSSANSEEQYF. The full variable domain, rest sourced from reference TRBV7-3 and TRBJ2-7, is GAGVSQTPSNKVTEKGKYVELRCDPISGHTALYWYRQSLGQGPEFLIYFQGTGAADDSGLPNDRFFAVRPEGSVSTLKIQRTERGDSAVYLCASSSANSEEQYFGPGTRLTVT.